One sample yielded the 25 T cell receptor beta chains listed below, sequenced in a study of cytomegalovirus exposure and HLA in healthy donors. Researchers ran the PCR with 60 Vbeta and 13 Jbeta primers. Clones were read by immunoSEQ multiplex PCR, and TCRdb kept only the in-frame ones, dropping some. Of roughly 150,000 clones listed, around 84% are singletons. The sample taken for sequencing was PBMCs. The source of these receptors is a boy younger than 10 in good health and CMV-seronegative.

On this clone: The sample holds other DNA sequences that translate to the same CDR3. The gene calls are TRBV5-1 and TRBJ2-3, with D possibly being TRBD1 (6 bases). Looked up from germline, CDR1 is SGHRS and CDR2 is YFSETQ. The CDR3 has 14 amino acids. The V end lost 4 bases, the J end lost 2 bases, and 11 bases lay between the germline ends. Here the CDR3 reads CASSLGQSTDTQYF. In nucleotides, the CDR3 is TGCGCCAGCAGCCTAGGACAGTCCACAGATACGCAGTATTTT.

This clone turned up a few times. The chain employs TRBV4-3 and TRBJ2-1, with 12 bases identical to TRBD2. The length of the CDR3 is 16 residues. V lost 2 bases to trimming and J lost 8 bases; unmatched junction nucleotides: 7. Per germline, CDR1 LGHNA and CDR2 YSLEER. CDR3 protein: CASSQLAGGYGDEQFF. In DNA form, the CDR3 reads TGCGCCAGCAGCCAACTAGCGGGAGGGTACGGGGATGAGCAGTTCTTC.

V is TRBV21-1 and J is TRBJ1-5; the D segment call TRBD1 is taken from the table without a DNA check. TRBV21-1 is marked as a pseudogene. The CDR3 spans 15 residues. The CDR3 DNA is TGTGCCAGCAGGAAAAAGGGACAGGGGAGGCAGCCCCAGCATTTT. Residues: CASRKKGQGRQPQHF.

The J gene is TRBJ2-2, the V gene TRBV6-6, with 7 bases that match TRBD1. This CDR3 contains 16 residues. V lost 0 bases, J lost 7 bases, and 8 bases stayed unmatched. CDR1 and CDR2 from the germline V gene are MNHNY and SVGAGI (reference sequence). In DNA, the CDR3 is TGTGCCAGCAGTTACTCTTGGCAGGGGGTTGACGGGGAGCTGTTTTTT. This sequence encodes CASSYSWQGVDGELFF.

This chain links TRBV15 with TRBJ1-4, with no clear D. From germline, CDR1 is LNHNV and CDR2 YYDKDF (reference sequence). V lost 0 bases to trimming and J lost 7 bases, with 9 bases between them. The CDR3 has 14 residues. The CDR3 coding sequence is TGTGCCACCAGCAGAGATGGCAATTTTGAAAAACTGTTTTTT. Residues: CATSRDGNFEKLFF. The variable domain in full, with the rest retrieved from reference TRBV15 and TRBJ1-4, is DAMVIQNPRYQVTQFGKPVTLSCSQTLNHNVMYWYQQKSSQAPKLLFHYYDKDFNNEADTPDNFQSRRPNTSFCFLDIRSPGLGDTAMYLCATSRDGNFEKLFFGSGTQLSVL.

The chain has TRBV27 and TRBJ1-6, with D tentatively TRBD1 (6 bases). V dropped 8 bases and J dropped 1 base, with 15 bases sitting between them. Germline assignment: CDR1 MNHEY and CDR2 SMNVEV (reference sequence). The CDR3 has 16 residues. The CDR3 is CASRGGGRSYNSPLHF. CDR3 in DNA: TGTGCCAGCCGGGGGGGCGGAAGGTCCTATAATTCACCCCTCCACTTT.

The rearrangement links TRBV29-1 to TRBJ2-5; 9 nucleotides align to TRBD1. The V segment lost 4 bases and the J segment 8 bases; nucleotides outside the gene matches: 11. The germline gives CDR1 SQVTM, CDR2 ANQGSEA. This CDR3 comprises 14 residues. The CDR3 nucleotides read TGCAGCGTTGGTCCGGGACAGGGTTTTTTCACCCAGTACTTC. This sequence encodes CSVGPGQGFFTQYF.

The CDR3 DNA sequence: TGTGCCAGCAGTGGGGACGGGACTAGTGGCGAGCAGTACTTC. This sequence encodes CASSGDGTSGEQYF. V is TRBV2 and J is TRBJ2-7, with 8 bases fitting TRBD2. Germline values: CDR1 SNHLY, CDR2 FYNNEI. This CDR3 is built from 14 residues. The V gene end was trimmed by 4 bases and the J gene end by 6 bases; junction bases not matched to a gene: 8.

The chain uses TRBV28 and TRBJ2-7, with 7 bases that match TRBD2. The CDR3 has 17 residues. Germline CDR1 and CDR2: MDHEN and SYDVKM. Trimming took 3 bases from V and 3 from J; bases not matched to a gene: 14. The CDR3 loop is CASSFPPLGGEGYEQYF. The CDR3 DNA reads as TGTGCCAGCAGTTTCCCCCCTCTTGGAGGGGAGGGCTACGAGCAGTACTTC.

V usage is TRBV28 and J usage is TRBJ1-2; tentatively, D is TRBD1 (5 bases). The V end was cut by 2 bases, the J end by 6 bases, with 13 bases between. This CDR3 spans 14 amino acids. Germline loops: CDR1 MDHEN, CDR2 SYDVKM. For the CDR3, the DNA is TGTGCCAGCAGTTTAAAGGGGAAGTTCGATGGCTACACCTTC. Its translation is CASSLKGKFDGYTF.

The chain has TRBV9 and TRBJ2-1; the D gene is possibly TRBD1 (6 bases). The CDR3 has 16 amino acids. V lost 2 bases and J lost 4, with 16 bases in between. The germline V gene has CDR1 SGDLS and CDR2 YYNGEE. CDR3 sequence: CASSVLGHPLYNEQFF. CDR3 coding DNA: TGTGCCAGCAGCGTCCTGGGACACCCTTTATACAATGAGCAGTTCTTC.

The rearrangement uses TRBV28 and TRBJ1-6; 9 bases are a match to TRBD1. After removal of 6 bases from V and 8 bases from J, the junction contained 17 bases not matched to a gene. Per the germline V gene, CDR1 is MDHEN and CDR2 is SYDVKM. There are 18 residues in the CDR3. CDR3 loop: CASRRGVTGGIIYSPLHF. The DNA for the CDR3 is TGTGCCAGCAGAAGGGGCGTAACAGGGGGCATTATTTATTCACCCCTCCACTTT.

The chain employs TRBV7-2 and TRBJ2-1, with 13 bases matching TRBD2. The V gene's germline CDR1 is SGHTA and CDR2 FQGNSA. The CDR3 extends over 15 amino acids. V lost 5 bases to trimming and J lost 9 bases; unmatched junction nucleotides: 7. CDR3 DNA sequence: TGTGCCAGCAGCACACGGACTAGCGGGGGTTCTGAGCAGTTCTTC. Its translation is CASSTRTSGGSEQFF. The whole variable domain, filled in from reference TRBV7-2 and TRBJ2-1, reads GAGVSQSPSNKVTEKGKDVELRCDPISGHTALYWYRQSLGQGLEFLIYFQGNSAPDKSGLPSDRFSAERTGGSVSTLTIQRTQQEDSAVYLCASSTRTSGGSEQFFGPGTRLTVL.

The J gene is TRBJ2-7, the V gene TRBV6-6, with 7 positions matching TRBD1. The CDR3 sequence is 12 residues long. Germline lookup yields CDR1 MNHNY and CDR2 SVGAGI (reference sequence). The junction had 4 bases not matched to a gene; V was cut back by 9 bases and J by 2 bases. The chain's CDR3 is CASRDSPYEQYF. CDR3 DNA sequence: TGTGCCAGTCGGGACAGTCCCTACGAGCAGTACTTC.

The chain couples TRBV13 to TRBJ1-1; D is uncertain. V dropped 5 bases and J dropped 4 bases, with 26 bases sitting between them. CDR1 is PRHDT, CDR2 FYEKMQ, per germline (reference sequence). This CDR3 has 18 residues. The CDR3 nucleotides are TGTGCCAGCAGCCCATTCAACAACGGGTTCAACGGCGGCACTGAAGCTTTCTTT. Its protein product is CASSPFNNGFNGGTEAFF. The full variable domain, its missing parts supplied by reference TRBV13 and TRBJ1-1, is AAGVIQSPRHLIKEKRETATLKCYPIPRHDTVYWYQQGPGQDPQFLISFYEKMQSDKGSIPDRFSAQQFSDYHSELNMSSLELGDSALYFCASSPFNNGFNGGTEAFFGQGTRLTVV.

The chain combines TRBV27 with TRBJ2-1, with D maybe TRBD1 (6 bases). Germline-derived CDR1 and CDR2 are MNHEY and SMNVEV (reference sequence). The CDR3 is 16 residues long. Trimming cost V 8 bases and J 0 bases, with 17 bases left between them. CDR3 residues: CASRPQWGPSYNEQFF. CDR3 bases: TGTGCCAGCCGCCCACAGTGGGGGCCCTCCTACAATGAGCAGTTCTTC.

J is TRBJ2-3 and V is TRBV7-8, with D tentatively TRBD2 (6 bases). Trimming cost V 5 bases and J 0 bases, with 9 bases left between them. The CDR3 runs to 14 residues. Germline CDR1 is SGHVS and CDR2 is FQNEAQ. CDR3 loop: CASSPGSSTDTQYF. The CDR3 DNA sequence: TGTGCCAGCAGCCCCGGGAGCAGCACAGATACGCAGTATTTT.

To note about this clone: The junction departs from germline at one end; a sequencing error may be responsible. The chain is built from TRBV4-1 and TRBJ2-5; no definite D call. Per the germline V gene, CDR1 is MGHRA and CDR2 is YSYEKL. The CDR3 length is 12 residues. CDR3 loop: CASSQDQETQYF. The CDR3 DNA reads as TGCGCCAGCAGCCAAGACCAGGAGACCCAGTACTTC.

The chain joins TRBV21-1 to TRBJ2-7; whether TRBD1, the table's D call, matches the DNA was not checked. TRBV21-1 is classified as a pseudogene. This CDR3 has 19 residues. Here the CDR3 reads CASSKGGSLDRIWSYEQYF. DNA of the CDR3: TGTGCCAGCAGCAAAGGGGGGAGCCTAGACAGGATTTGGTCCTACGAGCAGTACTTC.

V and J are TRBV6-5 and TRBJ2-5; 11 positions agree with TRBD2. The CDR3 is made up of 16 amino acids. CDR1 and CDR2 from the germline V gene are MNHEY and SVGAGI. J was trimmed by 1 base and V by 0 bases; bases with no gene match: 1. DNA of the CDR3: TGTGCCAGCAGTTACTCGCTAGCGGGAGGCCAAGAGACCCAGTACTTC. This encodes CASSYSLAGGQETQYF.

The chain carries TRBV7-8 and TRBJ2-3; TRBD2 matches at 14 bases. V shed 6 bases and J 3 bases; nucleotides not matched to a gene: 5. The CDR3 runs to 16 residues. Per germline, CDR1 SGHVS and CDR2 FQNEAQ. The CDR3 nucleotides read TGTGCCAGCAGATTGGGGACTAGCGGGAGAACAGATACGCAGTATTTT. Amino acid sequence: CASRLGTSGRTDTQYF.

This clone has just one count. V is TRBV4-1 and J is TRBJ2-7; 10 nucleotides align to TRBD1. From germline, CDR1 is MGHRA and CDR2 YSYEKL. The ends lost 2 bases at V and 2 bases at J; junction bases unmatched: 18. This CDR3 is 20 amino acids long. For the CDR3, the DNA is TGCGCCAGCAGCCAATTTTGGGGGGGACAGGGGTTCTCGTTCCCCTACGAGCAGTACTTC. Its protein product is CASSQFWGGQGFSFPYEQYF.

This rearrangement joins TRBV6-4 to TRBJ2-2; maybe TRBD1 (5 bases). The CDR3 has 15 amino acids. Trimming took 4 bases from V and 1 from J, leaving 10 bases between them. CDR1 is MRHNA, CDR2 SNTAGT, per germline. The CDR3 here is CASSVTGENTGELFF. Here the CDR3 DNA reads TGTGCCAGCAGTGTAACAGGCGAGAACACCGGGGAGCTGTTTTTT.

This sequence joins TRBV15 and TRBJ2-1; TRBD1 aligns across 8 bases. Germline V gene lookup returns CDR1 LNHNV and CDR2 YYDKDF (reference sequence). V was clipped by 4 bases and J by 8 bases; unmatched bases: 4. The CDR3 length is 13 residues. The CDR3 is CATSNYRGDEQFF. As DNA, the CDR3 is TGTGCCACCAGCAACTACAGGGGGGATGAGCAGTTCTTC.

This rearrangement joins TRBV4-1 to TRBJ2-3, with 12 positions matching TRBD1. Germline loops: CDR1 MGHRA, CDR2 YSYEKL. Unmatched junction bases numbered 7, after V lost 4 bases and J lost 5 bases. This CDR3 comprises 16 residues. CDR3 coding DNA: TGCGCCAGCAGCCGGGGGGACAGGGGGCCTGAAGATACGCAGTATTTT. Amino acids: CASSRGDRGPEDTQYF.